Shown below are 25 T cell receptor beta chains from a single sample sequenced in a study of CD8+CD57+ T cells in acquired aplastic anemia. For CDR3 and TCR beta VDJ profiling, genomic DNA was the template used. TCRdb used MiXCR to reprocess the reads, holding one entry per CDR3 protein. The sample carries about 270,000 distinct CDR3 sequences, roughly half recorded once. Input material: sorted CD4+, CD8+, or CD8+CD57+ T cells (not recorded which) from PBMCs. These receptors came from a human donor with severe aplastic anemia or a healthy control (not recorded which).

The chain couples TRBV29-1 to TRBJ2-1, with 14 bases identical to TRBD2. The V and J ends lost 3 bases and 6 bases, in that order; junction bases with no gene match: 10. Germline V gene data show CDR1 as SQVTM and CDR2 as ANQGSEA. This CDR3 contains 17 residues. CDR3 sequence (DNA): TGCAGCGTTGAGGGACTAGCGGGAGTTGGGTACGGCAATGAGCAGTTCTTC. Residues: CSVEGLAGVGYGNEQFF.

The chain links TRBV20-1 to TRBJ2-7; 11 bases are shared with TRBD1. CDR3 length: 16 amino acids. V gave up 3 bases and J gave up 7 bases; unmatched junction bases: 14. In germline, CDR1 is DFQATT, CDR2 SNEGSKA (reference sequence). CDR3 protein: CSASGLPGTGGGEQYF. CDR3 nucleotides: TGCAGTGCTAGTGGTTTGCCCGGGACAGGGGGAGGGGAGCAGTACTTC.

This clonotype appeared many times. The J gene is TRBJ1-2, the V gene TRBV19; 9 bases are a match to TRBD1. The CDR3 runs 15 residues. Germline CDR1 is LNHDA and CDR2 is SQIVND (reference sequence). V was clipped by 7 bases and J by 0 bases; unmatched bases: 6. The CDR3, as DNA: TGTGCCAGTACGGGACAGGGAAGATCTAACTATGGCTACACCTTC. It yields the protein CASTGQGRSNYGYTF.

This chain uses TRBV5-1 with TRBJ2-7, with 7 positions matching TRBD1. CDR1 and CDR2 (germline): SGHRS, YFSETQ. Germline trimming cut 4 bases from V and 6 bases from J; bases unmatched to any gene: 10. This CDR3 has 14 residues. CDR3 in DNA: TGCGCCAGCAGCCATCAGGACAGGCTGGGCGAGCAGTACTTC. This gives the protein CASSHQDRLGEQYF.

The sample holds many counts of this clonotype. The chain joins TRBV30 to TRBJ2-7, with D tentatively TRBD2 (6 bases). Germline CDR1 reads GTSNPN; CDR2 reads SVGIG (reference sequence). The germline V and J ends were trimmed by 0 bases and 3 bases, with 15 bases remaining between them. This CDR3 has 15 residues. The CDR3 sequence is CAWSVEWRANYEQYF. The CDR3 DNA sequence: TGTGCCTGGAGTGTAGAGTGGAGGGCCAACTACGAGCAGTACTTC.

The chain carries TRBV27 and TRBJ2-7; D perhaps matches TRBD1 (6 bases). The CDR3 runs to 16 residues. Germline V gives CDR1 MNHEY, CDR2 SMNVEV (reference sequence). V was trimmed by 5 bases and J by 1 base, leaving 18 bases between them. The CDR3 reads CASSSTGTPLSYEQYF. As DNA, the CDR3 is TGTGCCAGCAGTAGCACCGGGACACCTCTATCCTACGAGCAGTACTTC.

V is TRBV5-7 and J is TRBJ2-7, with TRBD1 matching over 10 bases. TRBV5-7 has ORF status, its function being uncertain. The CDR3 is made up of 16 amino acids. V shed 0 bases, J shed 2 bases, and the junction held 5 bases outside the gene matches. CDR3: CASSLGGGQGTYEQYF. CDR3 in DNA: TGTGCCAGCAGCTTGGGGGGGGGACAGGGGACCTACGAGCAGTACTTC.

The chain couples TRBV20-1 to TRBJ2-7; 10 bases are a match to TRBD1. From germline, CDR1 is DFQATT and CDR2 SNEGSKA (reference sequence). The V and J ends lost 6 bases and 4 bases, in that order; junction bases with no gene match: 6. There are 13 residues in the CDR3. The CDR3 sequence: CSALGQGLYEQYF. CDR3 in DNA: TGCAGTGCGCTGGGACAGGGGTTGTACGAGCAGTACTTC.

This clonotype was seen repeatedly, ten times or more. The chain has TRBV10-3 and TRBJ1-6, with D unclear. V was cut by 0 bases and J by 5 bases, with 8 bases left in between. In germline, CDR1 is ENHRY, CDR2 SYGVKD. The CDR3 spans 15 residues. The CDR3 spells CAISESIGNNSPLHF. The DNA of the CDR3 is TGTGCCATCAGTGAGTCAATAGGGAATAATTCACCCCTCCACTTT.

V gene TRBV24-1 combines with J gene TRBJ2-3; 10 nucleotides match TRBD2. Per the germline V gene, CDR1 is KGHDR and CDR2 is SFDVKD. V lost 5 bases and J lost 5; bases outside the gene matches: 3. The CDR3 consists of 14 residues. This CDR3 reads CATSVASGRDTQYF. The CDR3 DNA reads TGTGCCACCAGTGTGGCTAGCGGGAGAGATACGCAGTATTTT.

The CDR3 sequence: CASSLNQGSYGYTF. In DNA form, the CDR3 reads TGCGCCAGCAGCTTGAACCAGGGAAGTTATGGCTACACCTTC. The rearrangement joins TRBV5-1 to TRBJ1-2; a weak D match, TRBD1 (5 bases). Germline CDR1 is SGHRS and CDR2 is YFSETQ. The CDR3 is 14 residues long. The V gene lost 1 base and the J gene lost 5 bases, with 12 bases spanning the gap.

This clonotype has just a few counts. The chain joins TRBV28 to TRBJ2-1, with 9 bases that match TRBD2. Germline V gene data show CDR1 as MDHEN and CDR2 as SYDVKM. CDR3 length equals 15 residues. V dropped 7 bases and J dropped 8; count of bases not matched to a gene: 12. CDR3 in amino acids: CASNLAGPPNDEQFF. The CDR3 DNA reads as TGTGCCAGCAACCTAGCGGGGCCGCCCAACGATGAGCAGTTCTTC.

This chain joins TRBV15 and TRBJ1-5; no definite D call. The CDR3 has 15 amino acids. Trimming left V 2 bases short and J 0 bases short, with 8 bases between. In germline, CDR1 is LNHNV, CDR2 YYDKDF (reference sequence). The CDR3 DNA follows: TGTGCCACCAGCAGACCTAGCTATAGCAATCAGCCCCAGCATTTT. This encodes CATSRPSYSNQPQHF.

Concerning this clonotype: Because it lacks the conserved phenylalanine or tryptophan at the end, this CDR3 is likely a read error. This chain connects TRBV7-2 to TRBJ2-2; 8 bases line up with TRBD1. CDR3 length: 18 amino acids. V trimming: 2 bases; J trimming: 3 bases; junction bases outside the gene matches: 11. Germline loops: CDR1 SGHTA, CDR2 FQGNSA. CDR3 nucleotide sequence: TGTGCCAGCAGCTTATTAGTCCTACCGACAGGGGACACCGGGGAGCTGTTTTGT. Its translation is CASSLLVLPTGDTGELFC.

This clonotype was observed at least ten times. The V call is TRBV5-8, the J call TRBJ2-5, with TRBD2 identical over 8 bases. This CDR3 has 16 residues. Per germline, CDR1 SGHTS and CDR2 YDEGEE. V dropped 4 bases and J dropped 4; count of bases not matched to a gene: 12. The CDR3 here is CASSLGVAGRGETQYF. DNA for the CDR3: TGTGCCAGCAGCCTAGGGGTAGCGGGGAGGGGAGAGACCCAGTACTTC.

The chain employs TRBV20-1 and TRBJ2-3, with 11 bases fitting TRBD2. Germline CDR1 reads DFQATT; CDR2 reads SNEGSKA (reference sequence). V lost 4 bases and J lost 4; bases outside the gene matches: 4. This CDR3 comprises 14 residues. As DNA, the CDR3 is TGCAGTGCTAACCCTAGCGGGGGGCCAGATACGCAGTATTTT. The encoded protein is CSANPSGGPDTQYF.

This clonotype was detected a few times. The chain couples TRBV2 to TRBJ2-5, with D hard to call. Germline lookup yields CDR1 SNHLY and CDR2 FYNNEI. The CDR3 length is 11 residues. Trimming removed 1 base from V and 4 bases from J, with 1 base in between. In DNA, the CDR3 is TGTGCCAGCAGTGAAGGAGAGACCCAGTACTTC. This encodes CASSEGETQYF.

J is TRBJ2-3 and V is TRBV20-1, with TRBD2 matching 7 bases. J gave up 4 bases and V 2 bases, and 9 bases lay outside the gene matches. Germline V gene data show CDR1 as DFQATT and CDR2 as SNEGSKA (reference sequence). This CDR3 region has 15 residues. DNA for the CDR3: TGCAGTGCTAGAATGGCTTGGGGGGGTTCAGATACGCAGTATTTT. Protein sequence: CSARMAWGGSDTQYF.

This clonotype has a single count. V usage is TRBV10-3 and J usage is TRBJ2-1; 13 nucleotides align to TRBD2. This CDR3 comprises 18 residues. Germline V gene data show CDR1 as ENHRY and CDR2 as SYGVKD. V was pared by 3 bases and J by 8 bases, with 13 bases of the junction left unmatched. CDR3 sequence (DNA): TGTGCCATCAGTGAAAAGGGGGGACTAGCGGGATTGGGGGATGAGCAGTTCTTC. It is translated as CAISEKGGLAGLGDEQFF.

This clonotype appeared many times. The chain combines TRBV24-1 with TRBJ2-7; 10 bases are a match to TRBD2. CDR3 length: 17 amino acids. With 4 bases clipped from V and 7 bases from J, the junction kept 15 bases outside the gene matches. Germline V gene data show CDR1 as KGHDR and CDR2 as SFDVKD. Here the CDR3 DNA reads TGTGCCACCAGTGACTTAAGCGGGAGGGCCCGATTGGGTGAGCAGTACTTC. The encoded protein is CATSDLSGRARLGEQYF.

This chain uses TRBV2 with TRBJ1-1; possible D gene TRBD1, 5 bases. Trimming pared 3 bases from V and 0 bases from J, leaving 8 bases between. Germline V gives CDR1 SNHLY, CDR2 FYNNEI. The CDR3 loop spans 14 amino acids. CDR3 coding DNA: TGTGCCAGCAGTGACGGCAGGGTGAACACTGAAGCTTTCTTT. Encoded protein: CASSDGRVNTEAFF.

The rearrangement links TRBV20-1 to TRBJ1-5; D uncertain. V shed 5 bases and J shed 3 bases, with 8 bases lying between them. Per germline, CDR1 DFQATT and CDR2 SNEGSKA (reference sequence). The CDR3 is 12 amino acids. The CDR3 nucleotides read TGCAGTGCTCAGGAGGCCAATCAGCCCCAGCATTTT. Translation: CSAQEANQPQHF.

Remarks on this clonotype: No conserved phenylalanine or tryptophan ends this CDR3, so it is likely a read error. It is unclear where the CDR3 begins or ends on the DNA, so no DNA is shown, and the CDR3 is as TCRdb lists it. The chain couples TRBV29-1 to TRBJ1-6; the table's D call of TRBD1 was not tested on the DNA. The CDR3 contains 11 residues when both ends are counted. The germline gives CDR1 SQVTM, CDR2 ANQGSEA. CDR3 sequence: CSKATYREQGS.

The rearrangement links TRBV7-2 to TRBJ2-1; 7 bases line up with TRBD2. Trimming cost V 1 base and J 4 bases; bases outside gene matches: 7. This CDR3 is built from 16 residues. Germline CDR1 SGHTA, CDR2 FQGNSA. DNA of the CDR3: TGTGCCAGCAGCTTAGGGAGCGGGACGACTTACAATGAGCAGTTCTTC. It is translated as CASSLGSGTTYNEQFF.

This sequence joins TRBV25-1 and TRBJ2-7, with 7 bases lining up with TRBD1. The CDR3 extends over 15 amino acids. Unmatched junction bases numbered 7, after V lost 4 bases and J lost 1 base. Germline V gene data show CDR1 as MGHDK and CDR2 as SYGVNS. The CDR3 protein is CASSGHGQVSYEQYF. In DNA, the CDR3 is TGTGCCAGCAGTGGTCACGGACAGGTGTCCTACGAGCAGTACTTC.